This entry features one T cell receptor beta chain sequence. It has no known antigen specificity. Per-base qualities were not stored, and no clone one base away is much larger. TCRbeta CDR3 regions were amplified from genomic DNA using the immunoSEQ Assay, a bias-controlled multiplex PCR. From the authors' description of their analysis: The number of nucleated cells in each sample was estimated by amplification of reference gene primers within the assay. To quantify the absolute abundance of each unique TCRbeta CDR3 rearrangement, sequence reads were collapsed and filtered. For each sample, productive Simpson clonality was calculated by taking the square root of Simpson's diversity index across productive rearrangements. In its TCRdb copy, this immuneACCESS table keeps in-frame sequences only and misses some clones. Where compared with another copy, unresolved V genes explain less than half of these, and the others have no known cause. V, J and clone size are those of that table, while D and trimming were read from the DNA. For this sample the table gives fewer than 200,000 clones, of which over 80% were detected only once. Together, the top ten hold around 4.3% of the sample.

Inclusive of the bounding cysteine and valine, the CDR3 is 15 residues long. The entry retains the CDR3 DNA only, 45 bases that are in frame from base 1. Trimming takes 3 bases off V and 4 bases off J; junction bases not matched to a gene: 8. In the germline V gene, CDR1 corresponds to MDHEN and CDR2 to SYDVKM. Enrolling through a virtual design, the prospective study's participants ranged in age from about 18 to 89 years and lived across about two dozen United States geographic areas. In the prospective study, cohorts were assigned on the basis of participant-reported clinical history obtained from a screening survey and a study questionnaire. ImmuneRACE Cohort 3 recovered participants were defined by two consecutive negative NP/OP PCR tests, healthcare professional clearance, or symptom resolution. In the prospective study, mobile phlebotomists collected whole blood, serum and a nasopharyngeal or oropharyngeal swab from each participant. Over a roughly 2-month period, participants in the prospective study had the option of providing additional blood draws and questionnaires. Before DNA extraction, blood samples from the prospective study were shipped at room temperature or frozen.

This entry belongs to a study of blood T cell repertoires in COVID-19 (TCRdb year 2020). A note on the overall study: The collaborator samples originated in the United States, Italy and Spain and spanned the acute and convalescent phases of COVID-19. A freely available public database, intended as a resource for researchers studying the immune response to SARS-CoV-2, is where the repertoires were released. Where HLA class I and class II types were available, the types were taken from metadata supplied by the sample provider, not from assay-based typing. Deeply sampled blood TCRbeta repertoires from subjects exposed to, actively infected with, or recovered from COVID-19 were included in the dataset. The prospective study material was composed of cDNA or gDNA derived from T cells, B-cell-depleted T cells, or PBMCs. Sample metadata almost always included a de-identified subject ID, COVID-19 status, age in years and sex. The samples were drawn from the first 160 participants of the ongoing ImmuneRACE study and from 1,254 subjects provided by 6 global collaborators.

What the authors observed across the whole study: The quantity of clinical and demographic metadata differed by source and by participant and was supplied without curation.

The rearrangement combines TRBV28 with TRBJ2-7; TRBD2 lines up with 8 middle nucleotides. This receptor was taken from a woman between 50 and 59 years old who had recovered from COVID-19. Sequenced material: PBMCs or T cells enriched from blood (not recorded which). In nucleotides, the sequence is TGTGCCAGCAGTTTGTCGGGGGGGCCTTATTACGAGCAGTACGTC. This gives the protein CASSLSGGPYYEQYV.